A single sample gave rise to the 27 T cell receptor beta chains below, sequenced in a study of blood T cells in healthy people across ages. The second PCR ran about 6 to 12 cycles with a sample-barcoded 5' primer and J-beta primers. MiXCR, run by TCRdb on the 5' RACE reads, gives a single entry per CDR3 protein. The sample records about 290,000 distinct CDR3 sequences, roughly a quarter being singletons. The sequenced sample was blood. The source is a woman aged 70-85 years in good health.

This clonotype was counted only a few times. The rearrangement links TRBV10-3 to TRBJ2-4, with D possibly being TRBD1 or TRBD2 (5 bases each). The CDR3 has 11 amino acids. Germline assignment: CDR1 ENHRY and CDR2 SYGVKD. Trimming removed 10 bases at V and 8 bases at J, with 12 bases between. CDR3 amino acids: CATGIGDIQYF. The CDR3, as DNA: TGTGCCACAGGGATCGGGGACATTCAGTACTTC.

The chain combines TRBV28 with TRBJ2-7; 7 nucleotides agree with TRBD2. Germline assignment: CDR1 MDHEN and CDR2 SYDVKM. The V and J ends lost 8 bases and 3 bases, in that order; junction bases with no gene match: 7. The CDR3 has 13 amino acids. CDR3 region: CASQPGLSYEQYF. CDR3 sequence (DNA): TGTGCCAGCCAGCCGGGACTAAGCTACGAGCAGTACTTC.

The sample holds a few counts of this clonotype. This CDR3 reads CASSKGRAQGFEAFF. The CDR3 DNA is TGTGCCAGCAGTAAGGGCAGGGCCCAGGGTTTTGAAGCTTTCTTT. J is TRBJ1-1 and V is TRBV2, with D perhaps TRBD1 (5 bases). The germline gives CDR1 SNHLY, CDR2 FYNNEI. The CDR3 has 15 residues. V gave up 5 bases and J gave up 7 bases, with 20 bases separating them.

This clonotype occurred many times. This sequence joins TRBV2 and TRBJ2-6; D gene uncertain. CDR3 length equals 14 residues. V was trimmed by 7 bases and J by 0 bases, leaving 7 bases between them. CDR1 and CDR2 from the germline V gene are SNHLY and FYNNEI. The CDR3 loop is CASNPYSGANVLTF. For the CDR3, the DNA is TGTGCCAGCAATCCCTACTCTGGGGCCAACGTCCTGACTTTC.

The chain joins TRBV6-5 to TRBJ1-2, with D possibly being TRBD1 (5 bases). The CDR3 runs 13 residues. Trimming took 7 bases from V and 4 from J, leaving 13 bases between them. Germline V lookup: CDR1 MNHEY, CDR2 SVGAGI. The CDR3 loop is CASTPGGTYGYTF. CDR3 DNA: TGTGCCAGCACGCCCGGGGGTACCTATGGCTACACCTTC.

The chain carries TRBV27 and TRBJ2-4; 8 nucleotides align to TRBD1. There are 13 residues in the CDR3. J was trimmed by 5 bases and V by 6 bases; bases with no gene match: 3. Germline assignment: CDR1 MNHEY and CDR2 SMNVEV (reference sequence). The CDR3 DNA reads as TGTGCCAGCAGCCGGACAGGGCAAAACATTCAGTACTTC. Its protein is CASSRTGQNIQYF.

The rearrangement uses TRBV2 and TRBJ2-7, with D tentatively TRBD2 (5 bases). Deletions cut 7 bases from V and 4 bases from J, with 14 bases between. This CDR3 region has 13 residues. The germline gives CDR1 SNHLY, CDR2 FYNNEI. The CDR3 DNA reads TGTGCCAGCATACGGGGTATAGGATACGAGCAGTACTTC. It codes for CASIRGIGYEQYF.

The CDR3 loop reads CASRGRAVWNTEAFF. CDR3 DNA sequence: TGTGCCAGCAGGGGCAGGGCAGTTTGGAACACTGAAGCTTTCTTT. The chain is built from TRBV12-3 or TRBV12-4 and TRBJ1-1; a possible D gene is TRBD1 (5 bases). The CDR3 totals 15 residues. Between the trimmed V and J ends, which lost 6 bases and 1 base, there was a span of 15 bases.

This clonotype was recorded a few times. CDR3 coding DNA: TGTGCCAGCAGTTACTCAGGGGGACAGGGAAGGATCTCCTACGAGCAGTACTTC. It specifies CASSYSGGQGRISYEQYF. This chain links TRBV6-5 with TRBJ2-7; 9 bases match TRBD1. The CDR3 length is 18 residues. Trimming took 0 bases from V and 0 from J; bases not matched to a gene: 9. Looked up from germline, CDR1 is MNHEY and CDR2 is SVGAGI.

Here the CDR3 reads CSATYGQVSEAFF. In DNA form, the CDR3 reads TGCAGTGCCACCTACGGACAGGTTTCTGAAGCTTTCTTT. The V gene is TRBV20-1, the J gene TRBJ1-1; 7 bases are a match to TRBD1. The J segment lost 6 bases and the V segment lost 6 bases, leaving 10 bases of the junction unmatched. This CDR3 is built from 13 residues. Per the germline V gene, CDR1 is DFQATT and CDR2 is SNEGSKA (reference sequence).

A note on this clonotype: The conserved phenylalanine or tryptophan is not found at the CDR3 terminus, so this likely reflects a read error. It is unclear where the CDR3 begins or ends on the DNA, so no DNA is shown, and the CDR3 is as TCRdb lists it. The chain carries TRBV20-1 and TRBJ1-2. With termini counted, the CDR3 has 13 amino acids. In germline, CDR1 is DFQATT, CDR2 SNEGSKA (reference sequence). CDR3 in amino acids: CSASGGVNYGCTS.

The CDR3 bases are TGTGCCAGCAGTGATAGAAATGAGCAGTTCTTC. This codes for CASSDRNEQFF. The V call is TRBV2, the J call TRBJ2-1, with D unclear. CDR3 length equals 11 residues. The V end was cut by 3 bases, the J end by 7 bases, with 4 bases between. Germline loops: CDR1 SNHLY, CDR2 FYNNEI.

The J gene is TRBJ2-5, the V gene TRBV4-1; D is unclear. V was shortened by 6 bases and J by 4 bases, with 12 bases between the two germline ends. The CDR3 loop spans 13 amino acids. Germline V CDR1 and CDR2: MGHRA, YSYEKL. For the CDR3, the DNA is TGCGCCAGCAGAGACGGATTGGGAGAGACCCAGTACTTC. Translation: CASRDGLGETQYF.

V and J are TRBV28 and TRBJ2-5, with TRBD2 matching 8 bases. V was clipped by 3 bases and J by 2 bases; unmatched bases: 8. CDR1 is MDHEN and CDR2 is SYDVKM in the germline V gene. There are 16 residues in the CDR3. This CDR3 reads CASSLVTSGGQETQYF. DNA for the CDR3: TGTGCCAGCAGTTTGGTGACCAGCGGGGGACAAGAGACCCAGTACTTC.

V usage is TRBV7-2 and J usage is TRBJ2-5, with a tentative D call TRBD1 (6 bases). Near its end, the DNA agrees better with TRBJ2-1, so the J call may be wrong. This CDR3 comprises 15 residues. Germline V gene lookup returns CDR1 SGHTA and CDR2 FQGNSA. Written as DNA, the CDR3 is TGTGCCAGCAGCTTAGGGGGCAGGGGATCCAATGAGCAGTTCTTC. Protein sequence: CASSLGGRGSNEQFF.

A remark on this clonotype: At one boundary the junction diverges from the germline segment, which might be a read error. The V gene is TRBV7-8, the J gene TRBJ2-4; D is perhaps TRBD2 (6 bases). Germline V gives CDR1 SGHVS, CDR2 FQNEAQ. The CDR3 is made up of 15 amino acids. CDR3 loop: CASSGGTPAKNMQYF. The CDR3 bases are TGTGCCAGCAGCGGCGGGACTCCAGCCAAAAACATGCAGTACTTC.

This clonotype appeared many times. The chain couples TRBV20-1 to TRBJ1-4, with no clear D. V was cut by 6 bases and J by 5 bases, with 16 bases left in between. The CDR3 has 14 amino acids. The V gene's germline CDR1 is DFQATT and CDR2 SNEGSKA (reference sequence). This chain's CDR3 is CSAPDADQNEKLFF. CDR3 nucleotide sequence: TGCAGTGCCCCTGACGCAGATCAAAATGAAAAACTGTTTTTT.

This clonotype was recorded a few times. This sequence joins TRBV15 and TRBJ2-7; maybe TRBD2 (6 bases). The closer fit of TRBJ2-1 to the DNA end suggests the J call may be wrong. CDR1 is LNHNV, CDR2 YYDKDF, per germline (reference sequence). This CDR3 comprises 17 residues. The CDR3 spells CATSRGGTGVSLNEQFF. The DNA for the CDR3 is TGTGCCACCAGCAGAGGAGGGACGGGGGTTTCCCTCAATGAGCAGTTCTTC.

The CDR3 reads CASSLDRPSFSGNTIYF. The CDR3 DNA follows: TGTGCCAGCAGCTTGGACAGGCCCTCCTTCTCTGGAAACACCATATATTTT. The V call is TRBV7-2, the J call TRBJ1-3; 7 nucleotides line up with TRBD1. Looked up from germline, CDR1 is SGHTA and CDR2 is FQGNSA. The CDR3 runs to 17 residues. Losses at the gene ends were 3 bases for V and 0 bases for J; bases not matched to a gene: 8.

This clonotype was seen a few times. The genes are TRBV11-2 and TRBJ2-7; TRBD1 might be the D (6 bases). The CDR3 is made up of 15 amino acids. Looked up from germline, CDR1 is SGHAT and CDR2 is FQNNGV. V dropped 1 base and J dropped 3 bases, with 13 bases sitting between them. CDR3 sequence reads: CASSLVTTGNYEQYF. CDR3 bases: TGTGCCAGCAGCTTAGTTACCACAGGGAACTACGAGCAGTACTTC.

In the case of this clonotype: At one of its ends the junction is not consistent with the germline gene, which may arise from a read error. The chain combines TRBV2 with TRBJ2-5; possible D gene TRBD2, 6 bases. The CDR3 spans 15 residues. Germline CDR1 reads SNHLY; CDR2 reads FYNNEI. The CDR3 region is CASSDGGNLKETRYF. CDR3 nucleotide sequence: TGTGCCAGCAGTGATGGAGGGAATTTAAAAGAGACCCGGTACTTC. The whole variable domain, remainder taken from reference TRBV2 and TRBJ2-5, is EPEVTQTPSHQVTQMGQEVILRCVPISNHLYFYWYRQILGQKVEFLVSFYNNEISEKSEIFDDQFSVERPDGSNFTLKIRSTKLEDSAMYFCASSDGGNLKETRYFGPGTRLLVL.

V and J are TRBV7-9 and TRBJ2-7, with a tentative D call TRBD2 (5 bases). CDR1 SEHNR and CDR2 FQNEAQ come from the germline V gene (reference sequence). Deletions cut 0 bases from V and 6 bases from J, with 12 bases between. The CDR3 sequence is 14 residues long. The CDR3 here is CASSLAPGRGEQYF. The DNA of the CDR3 is TGTGCCAGCAGCTTAGCCCCTGGTCGGGGCGAGCAGTACTTC.

This clonotype has ten or more counts. This chain uses TRBV5-1 with TRBJ1-2; D gene uncertain. The CDR3 is made up of 16 amino acids. V was shortened by 0 bases and J by 1 base, with 13 bases between the two germline ends. Germline V gives CDR1 SGHRS, CDR2 YFSETQ. Written as DNA, the CDR3 is TGCGCCAGCAGCTTGGGCGCCGGGTCCGGTAACTATGGCTACACCTTC. Its protein product is CASSLGAGSGNYGYTF.

The genes are TRBV29-1 and TRBJ2-1; 10 bases fit TRBD2. V trimming: 7 bases; J trimming: 3 bases; junction bases outside the gene matches: 9. Per germline, CDR1 SQVTM and CDR2 ANQGSEA. CDR3 length: 15 amino acids. The CDR3 loop reads CSAPSGGVGYNEQFF. CDR3 bases: TGCAGCGCACCAAGCGGGGGGGTTGGCTACAATGAGCAGTTCTTC.

The chain carries TRBV29-1 and TRBJ2-7; 9 bases fit TRBD1. There are 17 residues in the CDR3. Germline lookup yields CDR1 SQVTM and CDR2 ANQGSEA. Trimming removed 0 bases from V and 2 bases from J; junction bases left unmatched: 11. For the CDR3, the DNA is TGCAGCGTTGAAGATCTGGACAGGGGAAAGGGCACCTACGAGCAGTACTTC. Residues: CSVEDLDRGKGTYEQYF.

A few counts support this clonotype. The chain carries TRBV11-1 and TRBJ2-3; D is tentatively TRBD1 or TRBD2 (5 bases each). Germline CDR1 SGHAT, CDR2 FQDESV (reference sequence). Between the trimmed V and J ends, which lost 3 bases and 7 bases, there was a span of 20 bases. The CDR3 contains 16 residues. CDR3 sequence reads: CASSFVTSKGSNTQYF. The CDR3 region has the DNA TGTGCCAGCAGCTTCGTCACTAGTAAGGGGAGTAATACGCAGTATTTT.

About this clonotype itself: One end of the junction does not line up with germline, which may come from a read error. The genes are TRBV15 and TRBJ2-5; D possibly corresponds to TRBD1 (5 bases). The CDR3 has 14 amino acids. Germline V gene data show CDR1 as LNHNV and CDR2 as YYDKDF (reference sequence). The CDR3 DNA reads TGTGCCACCTGCAGAGGCCAGGGCCAAGAGACCCAGTACTTC. It is translated as CATCRGQGQETQYF.